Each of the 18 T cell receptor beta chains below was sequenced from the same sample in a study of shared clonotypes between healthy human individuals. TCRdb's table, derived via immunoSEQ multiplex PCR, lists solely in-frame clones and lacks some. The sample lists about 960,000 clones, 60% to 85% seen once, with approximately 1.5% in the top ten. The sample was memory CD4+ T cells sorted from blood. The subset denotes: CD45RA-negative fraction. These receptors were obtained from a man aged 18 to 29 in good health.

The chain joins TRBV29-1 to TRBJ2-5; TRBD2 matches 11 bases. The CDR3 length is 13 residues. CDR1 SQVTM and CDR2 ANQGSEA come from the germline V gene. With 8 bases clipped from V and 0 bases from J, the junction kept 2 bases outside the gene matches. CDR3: CSMTSGNQETQYF. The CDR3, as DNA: TGCAGCATGACTAGCGGGAACCAAGAGACCCAGTACTTC.

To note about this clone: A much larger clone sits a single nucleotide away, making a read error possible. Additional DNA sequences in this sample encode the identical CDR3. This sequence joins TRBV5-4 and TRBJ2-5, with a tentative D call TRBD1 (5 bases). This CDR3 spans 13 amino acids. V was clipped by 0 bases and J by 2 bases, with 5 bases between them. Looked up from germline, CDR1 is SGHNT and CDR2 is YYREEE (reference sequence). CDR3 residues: CASSLGQQETQYF. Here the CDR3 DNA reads TGTGCCAGCAGCTTGGGACAGCAAGAGACCCAGTACTTC.

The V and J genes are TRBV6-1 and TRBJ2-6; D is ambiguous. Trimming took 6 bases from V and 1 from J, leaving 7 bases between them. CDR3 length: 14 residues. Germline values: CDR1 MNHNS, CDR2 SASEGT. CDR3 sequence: CASRTLSGANVLTF. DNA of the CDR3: TGTGCCAGCAGAACCCTATCTGGGGCCAACGTCCTGACTTTC.

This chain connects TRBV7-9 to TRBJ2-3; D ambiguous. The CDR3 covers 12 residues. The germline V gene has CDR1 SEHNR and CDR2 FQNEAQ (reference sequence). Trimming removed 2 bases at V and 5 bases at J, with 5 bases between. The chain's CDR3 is CASSLLLDTQYF. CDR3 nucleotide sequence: TGTGCCAGCAGCTTACTTTTAGATACGCAGTATTTT.

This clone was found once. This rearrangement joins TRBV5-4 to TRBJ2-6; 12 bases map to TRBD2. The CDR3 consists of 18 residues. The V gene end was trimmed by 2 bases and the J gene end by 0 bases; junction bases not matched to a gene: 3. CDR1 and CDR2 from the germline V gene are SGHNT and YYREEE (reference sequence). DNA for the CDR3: TGTGCCAGCAGCTTTACTAGCGGGGGGAGCTCTGGGGCCAACGTCCTGACTTTC. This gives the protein CASSFTSGGSSGANVLTF. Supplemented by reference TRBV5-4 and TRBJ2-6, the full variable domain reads ETGVTQSPTHLIKTRGQQVTLRCSSQSGHNTVSWYQQALGQGPQFIFQYYREEENGRGNFPPRFSGLQFPNYSSELNVNALELDDSALYLCASSFTSGGSSGANVLTFGAGSRLTVL.

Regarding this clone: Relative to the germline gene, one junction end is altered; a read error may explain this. As DNA, the CDR3 is TGTGCTAGCAGCCAACAGGGGATTGGTGAGACCCAGTACTTC. Protein sequence: CASSQQGIGETQYF. V gene TRBV7-7 combines with J gene TRBJ2-5; 7 bases align to TRBD1. This CDR3 has 14 residues. Germline CDR1 and CDR2: SSHAT and FNYEAQ (reference sequence).

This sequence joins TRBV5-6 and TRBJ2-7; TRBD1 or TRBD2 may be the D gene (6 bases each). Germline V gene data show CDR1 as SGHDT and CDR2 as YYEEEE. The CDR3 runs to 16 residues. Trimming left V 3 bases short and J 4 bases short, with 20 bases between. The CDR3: CASSYGGSTGRYEQYF. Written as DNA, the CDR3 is TGTGCCAGCAGCTATGGAGGGTCTACAGGGCGATACGAGCAGTACTTC.

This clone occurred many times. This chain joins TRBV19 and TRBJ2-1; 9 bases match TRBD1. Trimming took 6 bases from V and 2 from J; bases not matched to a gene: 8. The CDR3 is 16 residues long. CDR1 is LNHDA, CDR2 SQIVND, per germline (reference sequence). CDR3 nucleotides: TGTGCCAGTAGCAACACCGGGACAGGGCCCTACAATGAGCAGTTCTTC. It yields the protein CASSNTGTGPYNEQFF.

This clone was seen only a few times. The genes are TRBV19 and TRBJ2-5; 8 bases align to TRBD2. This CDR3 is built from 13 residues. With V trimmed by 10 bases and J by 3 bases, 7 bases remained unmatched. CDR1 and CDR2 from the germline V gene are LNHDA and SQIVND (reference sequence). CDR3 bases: TGTGCCACCATAGGTAGCGGGGAAGAGACCCAGTACTTC. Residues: CATIGSGEETQYF.

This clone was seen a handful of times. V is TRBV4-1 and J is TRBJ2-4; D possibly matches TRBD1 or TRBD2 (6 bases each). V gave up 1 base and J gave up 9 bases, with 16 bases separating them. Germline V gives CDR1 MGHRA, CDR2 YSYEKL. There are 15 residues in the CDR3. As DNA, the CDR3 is TGCGCCAGCAGCCAAGTCGGACAGAGAGCGGGCATTCAGTACTTC. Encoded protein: CASSQVGQRAGIQYF.

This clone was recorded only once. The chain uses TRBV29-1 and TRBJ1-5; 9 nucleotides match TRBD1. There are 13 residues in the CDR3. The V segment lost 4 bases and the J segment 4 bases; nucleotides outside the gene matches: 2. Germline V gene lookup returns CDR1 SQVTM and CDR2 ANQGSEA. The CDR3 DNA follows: TGCAGCGTTGGGGACAGGGCTAATCAGCCCCAGCATTTT. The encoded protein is CSVGDRANQPQHF.

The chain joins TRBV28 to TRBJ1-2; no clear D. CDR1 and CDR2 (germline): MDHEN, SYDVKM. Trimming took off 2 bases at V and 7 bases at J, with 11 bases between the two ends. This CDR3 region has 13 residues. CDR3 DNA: TGTGCCAGCAGTTTACGCCAAATAGGTGGCTACACCTTC. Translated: CASSLRQIGGYTF.

Written as DNA, the CDR3 is TGCGCCAGCAGCCTTTCCAACTCGGGGCAGCCCCAGCATTTT. Its protein is CASSLSNSGQPQHF. The chain is built from TRBV4-1 and TRBJ1-5; D is ambiguous. The CDR3 consists of 14 residues. Germline V gives CDR1 MGHRA, CDR2 YSYEKL. The V end was cut by 4 bases, the J end by 7 bases, with 14 bases between.

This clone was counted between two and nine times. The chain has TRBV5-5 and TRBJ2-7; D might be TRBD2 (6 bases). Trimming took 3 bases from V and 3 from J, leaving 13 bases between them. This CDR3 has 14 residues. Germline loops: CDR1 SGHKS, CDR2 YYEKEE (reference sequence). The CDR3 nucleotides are TGTGCCAGCAGCTCAACAACGGGAGTCTACGAGCAGTACTTC. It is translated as CASSSTTGVYEQYF.

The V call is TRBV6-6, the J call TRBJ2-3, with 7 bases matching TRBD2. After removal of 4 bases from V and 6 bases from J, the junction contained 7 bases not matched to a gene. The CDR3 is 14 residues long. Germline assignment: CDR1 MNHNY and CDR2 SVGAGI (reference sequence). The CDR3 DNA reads TGTGCCAGCAGTTTCGGACTAGTCGGGGATACGCAGTATTTT. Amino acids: CASSFGLVGDTQYF.

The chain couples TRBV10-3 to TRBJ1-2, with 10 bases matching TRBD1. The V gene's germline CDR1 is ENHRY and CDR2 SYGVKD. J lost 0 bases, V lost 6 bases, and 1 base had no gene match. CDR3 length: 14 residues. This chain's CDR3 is CAIRTGGSNYGYTF. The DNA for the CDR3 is TGTGCCATCAGGACAGGGGGCTCTAACTATGGCTACACCTTC.

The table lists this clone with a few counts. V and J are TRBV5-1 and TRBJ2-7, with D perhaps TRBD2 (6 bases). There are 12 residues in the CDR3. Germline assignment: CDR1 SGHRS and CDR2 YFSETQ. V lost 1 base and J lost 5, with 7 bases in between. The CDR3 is CASSLTGDEQYF. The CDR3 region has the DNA TGCGCCAGCAGCTTGACGGGGGACGAGCAGTACTTC. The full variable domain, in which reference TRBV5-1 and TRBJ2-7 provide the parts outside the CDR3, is KAGVTQTPRYLIKTRGQQVTLSCSPISGHRSVSWYQQTPGQGLQFLFEYFSETQRNKGNFPGRFSGRQFSNSRSEMNVSTLELGDSALYLCASSLTGDEQYFGPGTRLTVT.

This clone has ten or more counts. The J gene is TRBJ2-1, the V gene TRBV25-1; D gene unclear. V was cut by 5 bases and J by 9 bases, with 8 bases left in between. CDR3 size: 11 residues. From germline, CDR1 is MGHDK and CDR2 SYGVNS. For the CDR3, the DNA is TGTGCCAGCAGTAGCCTGGGTGAGCAGTTCTTC. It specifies CASSSLGEQFF.